A selection of T cell receptor beta chains follows, all from one sample in a study of radiotherapy plus CTLA-4 blockade in lung cancer. Profiling relied on immunoSEQ multiplex PCR, and the TCRdb table lists in-frame clones only, not all of them. Of tens of thousands of clones detected, 83% appear once; the ten largest clones hold 0.82%. This specimen was peripheral blood, taken from a patient treated with radiotherapy plus ipilimumab. All receptors derive from a human donor with non-small cell lung cancer who had stable disease on radiotherapy plus ipilimumab. The conserved cysteine and the conserved F or W are not part of the CDR3 here.

v_call: TRBV2; cdr3_aa: ASSEGLNTEAF
v_call: TRBV7-3; cdr3_aa: ASSLSGGSEQF
v_call: TRBV9; cdr3_aa: ASSPLAGDYNEQF
v_call: TRBV6-6; cdr3_aa: ASRNPGQGAYEQY
v_call: TRBV27; cdr3_aa: ASSNGPNSPLH
v_call: TRBV2; cdr3_aa: ASSERRVDGYT
v_call: TRBV10-3; cdr3_aa: ATSGGTNEKLF
v_call: TRBV27; cdr3_aa: ASSSGRTQY
v_call: TRBV30; cdr3_aa: AWSVGLSNSPLH
v_call: TRBV27; cdr3_aa: ASSYGSNTEAF
v_call: TRBV7-9; cdr3_aa: ASSPGTKQPQH
v_call: TRBV5-5; cdr3_aa: ASSLRPTSGTHEQF
v_call: TRBV7-2; cdr3_aa: ASSFSSTNQPQH
v_call: TRBV7-8; cdr3_aa: ASSFGTGSYEQY
v_call: TRBV11-2; cdr3_aa: ASSLAGLSRELF
v_call: TRBV7-9; cdr3_aa: ASSSGTVSYEQY
v_call: TRBV27; cdr3_aa: ASGRGVTIQY
v_call: TRBV27; cdr3_aa: ASSPGQGLSYEQY
v_call: TRBV28; cdr3_aa: ASSTFTEAF
v_call: TRBV18; cdr3_aa: ASSPERAGYEQY
v_call: TRBV27; cdr3_aa: ASSPRGAATNEKLF
v_call: TRBV7-3; cdr3_aa: ASSSPLGRDADTQY
v_call: TRBV9; cdr3_aa: ASSVARSGNTIY
v_call: TRBV5-1; cdr3_aa: ASSPLTLGANVLT
v_call: TRBV9; cdr3_aa: ASSARDSSSGNTIY
v_call: TRBV6-5; cdr3_aa: ASKAGQGNTEAF
v_call: TRBV11-2; cdr3_aa: ASSRTSGSSGEQY
v_call: TRBV28; cdr3_aa: ASSLASLADYGYT
v_call: TRBV19; cdr3_aa: ASRPRRTNTEAF
v_call: TRBV4-2; cdr3_aa: ASSQEGHEQY
v_call: TRBV5-6; cdr3_aa: ASSLGLVGPNEQF
v_call: TRBV12-5; cdr3_aa: ASGLGGLAGPPSEQF
v_call: TRBV7-9; cdr3_aa: ASTEGGNTEAF
v_call: TRBV9; cdr3_aa: ASSPDGVGGYT
v_call: TRBV6-5; cdr3_aa: ASTQRDLTTEAF
v_call: TRBV6-6; cdr3_aa: ASSYSMGTGVKEQY
v_call: TRBV7-3; cdr3_aa: ASSLRGYTGELF
v_call: TRBV29-1; cdr3_aa: SVAEGGKGAKNIQY
v_call: TRBV4-1; cdr3_aa: ASSQGLANYGYT
v_call: TRBV29-1; cdr3_aa: SFVNNEKLF
v_call: TRBV7-8; cdr3_aa: ASSLARTGGGYT
v_call: TRBV25-1; cdr3_aa: ASSAGSNSPLH
v_call: TRBV9; cdr3_aa: ASSVSGVSGTEAF
v_call: TRBV5-8; cdr3_aa: ASSIYEQY
v_call: TRBV30; cdr3_aa: AWRRGPISSTDTQY
v_call: TRBV27; cdr3_aa: ASRFRGGGGYNHNEQF
v_call: TRBV7-3; cdr3_aa: ASSRGVTNEQF
v_call: TRBV19; cdr3_aa: ASSSQRGDLLRNEQF
v_call: TRBV18; cdr3_aa: ASSAGQGEELF
v_call: TRBV9; cdr3_aa: ASSVEAGDRYEQY
v_call: TRBV29-1; cdr3_aa: SVLGWQNTGELF
v_call: TRBV4-2; cdr3_aa: ASSQDFGVTGELF
v_call: TRBV28; cdr3_aa: ASSPDGVRTGELF
v_call: TRBV28; cdr3_aa: ASRQGTRRWF